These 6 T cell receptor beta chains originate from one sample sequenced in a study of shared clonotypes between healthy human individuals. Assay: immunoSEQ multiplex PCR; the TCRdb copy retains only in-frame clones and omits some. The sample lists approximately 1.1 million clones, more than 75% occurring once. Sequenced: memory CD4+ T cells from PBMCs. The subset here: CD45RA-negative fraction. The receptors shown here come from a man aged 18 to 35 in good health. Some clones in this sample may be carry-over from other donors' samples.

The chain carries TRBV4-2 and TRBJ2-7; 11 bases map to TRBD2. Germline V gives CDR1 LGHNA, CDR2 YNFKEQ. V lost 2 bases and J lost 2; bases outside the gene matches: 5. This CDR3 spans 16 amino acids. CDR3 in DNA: TGTGCCAGCAGCCAATATGGGACTAGCGGAACCTACGAGCAGTACTTC. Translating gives CASSQYGTSGTYEQYF.

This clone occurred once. This CDR3 is CSVLEGFGAGTGVHNEQFF. The CDR3 DNA reads TGCAGCGTTCTCGAGGGGTTCGGCGCGGGGACGGGAGTTCACAATGAGCAGTTCTTC. The genes are TRBV29-1 and TRBJ2-1; TRBD2 might be the D (6 bases). The CDR3 sequence is 19 residues long. The V end lost 5 bases, the J end lost 5 bases, and 31 bases lay between the germline ends. From germline, CDR1 is SQVTM and CDR2 ANQGSEA.

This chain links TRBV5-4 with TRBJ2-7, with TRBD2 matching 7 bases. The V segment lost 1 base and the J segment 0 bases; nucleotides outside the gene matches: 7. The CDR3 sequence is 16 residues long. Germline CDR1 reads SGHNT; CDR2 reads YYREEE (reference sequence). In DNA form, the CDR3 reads TGTGCCAGCAGCTTGATGGGGGGGAGGAGCTCCTACGAGCAGTACTTC. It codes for CASSLMGGRSSYEQYF.

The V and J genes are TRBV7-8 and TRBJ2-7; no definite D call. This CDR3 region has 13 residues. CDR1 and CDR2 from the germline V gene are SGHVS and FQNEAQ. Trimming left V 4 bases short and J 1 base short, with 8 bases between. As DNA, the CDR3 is TGTGCCAGCAGCTCCGGGCCTTCCTACGAGCAGTACTTC. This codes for CASSSGPSYEQYF.

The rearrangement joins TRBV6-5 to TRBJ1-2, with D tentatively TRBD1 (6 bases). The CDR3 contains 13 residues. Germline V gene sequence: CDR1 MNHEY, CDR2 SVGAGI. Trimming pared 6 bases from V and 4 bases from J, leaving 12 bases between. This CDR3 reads CASSRTVGYGYTF. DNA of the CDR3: TGTGCCAGCAGCCGGACAGTTGGCTATGGCTACACCTTC.

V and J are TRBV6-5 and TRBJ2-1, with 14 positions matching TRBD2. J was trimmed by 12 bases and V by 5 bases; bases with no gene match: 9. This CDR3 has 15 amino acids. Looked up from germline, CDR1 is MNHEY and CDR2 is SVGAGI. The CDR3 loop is CASSPGLAGGLWQFF. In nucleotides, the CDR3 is TGTGCCAGCAGTCCTGGACTAGCGGGAGGCCTTTGGCAGTTCTTC.